This T cell receptor (beta chain) was found in a study of T cells in Graves' hyperthyroidism and ophthalmopathy. Notes on the study in general: Among thyroid clonotypes expanded above 0.001, most also appeared in blood.

The CDR3 is made up of 15 amino acids. The V and J ends lost 2 bases and 1 base respectively, with 8 bases between them. Germline V lookup: CDR1 KGHDR, CDR2 SFDVKD. About this clonotype: Antigen unknown.

Template material for amplifying TCR beta CDR3 regions consisted of RNA transcripts. Researchers ran a first-round RT-PCR on the TCR CDR3 using the HTBI primer set. TCRdb reprocessed the multiplex PCR reads with MiXCR, giving one entry per CDR3 protein. The sample includes hundreds of thousands of distinct CDR3 sequences, approximately 14% of them seen just once. The chain links TRBV24-1 to TRBJ1-5; D is perhaps TRBD1 (5 bases). The sequencing sample was made of blood. The receptor was derived from a man aged 18 to 29 with Graves' ophthalmopathy. The CDR3 sequence: CATSDSKGSNQPQHF. CDR3 coding DNA: TGTGCCACCAGTGATTCGAAGGGGAGCAATCAGCCCCAGCATTTT.